This passage covers 10 T cell receptor beta chains from one sample sequenced in a study of spatial heterogeneity in lung cancer. TCRdb analysed the 5' RACE reads with MiXCR anew, one entry per CDR3 protein. The data contain 100,000 to 120,000 distinct CDR3 sequences, 11% of them singletons. Time point specified: blood at routine non-recurrence follow-up after resection. The sample consisted of PBMCs, taken at follow-up. Every receptor here comes from a female donor with early-stage non-small cell lung cancer.

This clonotype was counted a few times. The chain links TRBV7-2 to TRBJ1-4, with TRBD1 identical over 7 bases. The length of the CDR3 is 14 residues. Germline CDR1 reads SGHTA; CDR2 reads FQGNSA. With V trimmed by 4 bases and J by 3 bases, 2 bases remained unmatched. CDR3 region: CASSYGTANEKLFF. The CDR3 nucleotides read TGTGCCAGCAGCTACGGGACAGCTAATGAAAAACTGTTTTTT.

The rearrangement uses TRBV9 and TRBJ1-1, with TRBD1 matching over 8 bases. The CDR3 spans 13 residues. Germline V CDR1 and CDR2: SGDLS, YYNGEE. Trimming at V came to 2 bases and at J to 4 bases, leaving 1 base not matched to a gene. The CDR3 loop reads CASSVTGVTEAFF. The CDR3 bases are TGTGCCAGCAGCGTGACAGGGGTCACTGAAGCTTTCTTT.

This clonotype was found a few times. The DNA for the CDR3 is TGTGCCACCAGTGAGGCCCAGGGCCTAGGGAATGAGCAGTTCTTC. It translates to CATSEAQGLGNEQFF. The chain links TRBV24-1 to TRBJ2-1; perhaps TRBD1 as D (5 bases). Germline CDR1 and CDR2: KGHDR and SFDVKD. V was shortened by 4 bases and J by 7 bases, with 16 bases between the two germline ends. The CDR3 consists of 15 residues.

The V call is TRBV12-3 or TRBV12-4, the J call TRBJ1-6; no definite D call. The V and J ends lost 5 bases and 10 bases respectively, with 12 bases between them. CDR3 length: 13 amino acids. Here the CDR3 reads CASSRTPRSPLHF. The CDR3 DNA follows: TGTGCCAGCAGTCGGACCCCCAGATCACCCCTCCACTTT.

This sequence joins TRBV12-3 or TRBV12-4 and TRBJ1-1; TRBD1 might be the D (5 bases). V lost 2 bases and J 6 bases, leaving 13 bases between the germline ends. The CDR3 sequence is 14 residues long. Here the CDR3 reads CASSLSGTGSEAFF. The CDR3 DNA sequence: TGTGCCAGCAGTTTATCGGGGACCGGTTCTGAAGCTTTCTTT.

This clonotype was counted at least ten times. The chain has TRBV5-8 and TRBJ1-2; D is possibly TRBD1 (6 bases). The CDR3 loop spans 14 amino acids. The germline CDR1 and CDR2 sequences are SGHTS and YDEGEE. Trimming shortened V by 3 bases and J by 4 bases, and 13 bases separated the two germline ends. CDR3 residues: CASSSGTSGYGYTF. CDR3 bases: TGTGCCAGCAGCTCCGGGACATCCGGCTATGGCTACACCTTC.

This clonotype has only a few counts. The chain employs TRBV30 and TRBJ2-2; D is unclear. The germline gives CDR1 GTSNPN, CDR2 SVGIG (reference sequence). Deletions cut 2 bases from V and 4 bases from J, with 11 bases between. The CDR3 is 14 residues long. The CDR3 region is CAWSTAVTTGELFF. CDR3 bases: TGTGCCTGGAGTACCGCGGTAACCACCGGGGAGCTGTTTTTT.

This clonotype showed up just a few times. J is TRBJ1-2 and V is TRBV10-3; tentative D call: TRBD1 (5 bases). The CDR3 extends over 12 amino acids. V lost 10 bases, J lost 4 bases, and 13 bases lay in between. Germline values: CDR1 ENHRY, CDR2 SYGVKD. The CDR3 loop reads CASTGSLYGYTF. The DNA for the CDR3 is TGTGCCAGCACAGGATCCCTCTATGGCTACACCTTC.

The chain carries TRBV5-1 and TRBJ2-7; 14 bases align to TRBD2. This CDR3 is built from 18 residues. Germline V gives CDR1 SGHRS, CDR2 YFSETQ. J was trimmed by 1 base and V by 4 bases; bases with no gene match: 10. The CDR3 here is CASSPKGTSGSPSYEQYF. CDR3 nucleotide sequence: TGCGCCAGCAGCCCAAAAGGGACTAGCGGGAGCCCTTCCTACGAGCAGTACTTC.

The chain carries TRBV9 and TRBJ2-2; D might be TRBD1 (6 bases). Germline CDR1 is SGDLS and CDR2 is YYNGEE. The V and J ends lost 3 bases and 2 bases respectively, with 20 bases between them. This CDR3 comprises 18 residues. DNA of the CDR3: TGTGCCAGCAGCGGCCCGATACAGGGCTACAAAAACACCGGGGAGCTGTTTTTT. Encoded protein: CASSGPIQGYKNTGELFF.